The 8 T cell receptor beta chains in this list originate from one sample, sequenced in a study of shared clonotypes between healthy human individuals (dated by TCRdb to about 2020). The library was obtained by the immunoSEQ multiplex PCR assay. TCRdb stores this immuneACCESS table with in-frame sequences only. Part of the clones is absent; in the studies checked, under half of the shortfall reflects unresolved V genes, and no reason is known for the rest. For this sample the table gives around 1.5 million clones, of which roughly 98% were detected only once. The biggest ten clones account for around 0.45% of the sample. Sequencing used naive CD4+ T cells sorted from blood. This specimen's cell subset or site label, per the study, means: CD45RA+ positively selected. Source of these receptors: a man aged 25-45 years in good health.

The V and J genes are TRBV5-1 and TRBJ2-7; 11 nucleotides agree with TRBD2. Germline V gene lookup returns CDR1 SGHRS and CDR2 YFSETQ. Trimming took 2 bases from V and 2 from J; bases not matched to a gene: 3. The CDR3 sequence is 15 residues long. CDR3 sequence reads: CASSLIAGGPYEQYF. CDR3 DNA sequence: TGCGCCAGCAGCTTAATAGCGGGAGGGCCCTACGAGCAGTACTTC.

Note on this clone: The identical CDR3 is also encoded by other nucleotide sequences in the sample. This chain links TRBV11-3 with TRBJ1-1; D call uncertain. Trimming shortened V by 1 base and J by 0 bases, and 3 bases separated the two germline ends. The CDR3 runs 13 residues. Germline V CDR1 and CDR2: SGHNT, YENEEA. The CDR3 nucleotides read TGTGCCAGCAGCTTAGCTGTGAACACTGAAGCTTTCTTT. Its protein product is CASSLAVNTEAFF.

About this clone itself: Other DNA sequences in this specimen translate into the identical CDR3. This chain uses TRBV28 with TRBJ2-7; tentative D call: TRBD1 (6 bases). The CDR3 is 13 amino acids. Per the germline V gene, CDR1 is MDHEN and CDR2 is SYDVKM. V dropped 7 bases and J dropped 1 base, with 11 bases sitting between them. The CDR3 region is CASNGGQSYEQYF. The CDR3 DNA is TGTGCCAGCAACGGCGGACAGTCCTACGAGCAGTACTTC.

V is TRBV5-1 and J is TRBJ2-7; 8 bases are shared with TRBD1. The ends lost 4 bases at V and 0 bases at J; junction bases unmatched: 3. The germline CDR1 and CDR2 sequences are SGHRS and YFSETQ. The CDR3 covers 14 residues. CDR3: CASSEQGVSYEQYF. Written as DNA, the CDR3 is TGCGCCAGCAGCGAACAGGGGGTCTCCTACGAGCAGTACTTC.

CDR3 DNA: TGTGCCAGCACCCGTACAGCTTATGGCTACACCTTC. This codes for CASTRTAYGYTF. The chain couples TRBV9 to TRBJ1-2, with no clear D. The V and J ends lost 6 bases and 5 bases respectively, with 11 bases between them. The V gene's germline CDR1 is SGDLS and CDR2 YYNGEE. This CDR3 contains 12 residues.

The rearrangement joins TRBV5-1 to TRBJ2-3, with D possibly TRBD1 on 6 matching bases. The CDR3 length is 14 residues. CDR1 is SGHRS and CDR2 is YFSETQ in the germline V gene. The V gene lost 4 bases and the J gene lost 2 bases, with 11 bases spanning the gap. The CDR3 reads CASSPDRYTDTQYF. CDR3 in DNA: TGCGCCAGCAGCCCGGACAGATACACAGATACGCAGTATTTT.

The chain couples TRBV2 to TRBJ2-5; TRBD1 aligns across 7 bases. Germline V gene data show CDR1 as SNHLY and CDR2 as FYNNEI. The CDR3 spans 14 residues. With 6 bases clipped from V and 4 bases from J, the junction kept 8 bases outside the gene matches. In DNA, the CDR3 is TGTGCCAGCAGGGCGGAGTCAGGGGGAGAGACCCAGTACTTC. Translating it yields CASRAESGGETQYF.

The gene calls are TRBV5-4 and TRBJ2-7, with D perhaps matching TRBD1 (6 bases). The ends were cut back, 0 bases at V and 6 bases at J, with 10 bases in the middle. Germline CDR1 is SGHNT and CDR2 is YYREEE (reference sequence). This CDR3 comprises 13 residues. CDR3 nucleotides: TGTGCCAGCAGCTTGGACAGGGTGGCCGAGCAGTACTTC. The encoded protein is CASSLDRVAEQYF.